This T cell receptor beta chain came from a study of identical twins. Findings of the study overall: Insertions ran lower in abundant cord blood beta clonotypes, though not in memory repertoires. Among monozygotic twins, out-of-frame TCR alpha sharing exceeded what models predicted.

MiXCR, applied by TCRdb to the 5' RACE reads, yields one record per CDR3 protein. The sample lists around 1.7 million distinct CDR3 sequences, around 29% occurring once. A remark on this clonotype: Antigen: not known.

The material sequenced was cord blood. The sequence came from a newborn girl in good health.

CDR3: CASSSQTGSYNEQFF. For the CDR3, the DNA is TGCGCCAGCAGCTCGCAGACAGGCTCCTACAATGAGCAGTTCTTC. The chain has TRBV5-1 and TRBJ2-1; possible D gene TRBD1, 6 bases. Trimming stripped 3 bases from V and 0 bases from J, with 10 bases between. Per germline, CDR1 SGHRS and CDR2 YFSETQ. The CDR3 extends over 15 amino acids. Filled out from reference TRBV5-1 and TRBJ2-1, the complete variable domain reads KAGVTQTPRYLIKTRGQQVTLSCSPISGHRSVSWYQQTPGQGLQFLFEYFSETQRNKGNFPGRFSGRQFSNSRSEMNVSTLELGDSALYLCASSSQTGSYNEQFFGPGTRLTVL.